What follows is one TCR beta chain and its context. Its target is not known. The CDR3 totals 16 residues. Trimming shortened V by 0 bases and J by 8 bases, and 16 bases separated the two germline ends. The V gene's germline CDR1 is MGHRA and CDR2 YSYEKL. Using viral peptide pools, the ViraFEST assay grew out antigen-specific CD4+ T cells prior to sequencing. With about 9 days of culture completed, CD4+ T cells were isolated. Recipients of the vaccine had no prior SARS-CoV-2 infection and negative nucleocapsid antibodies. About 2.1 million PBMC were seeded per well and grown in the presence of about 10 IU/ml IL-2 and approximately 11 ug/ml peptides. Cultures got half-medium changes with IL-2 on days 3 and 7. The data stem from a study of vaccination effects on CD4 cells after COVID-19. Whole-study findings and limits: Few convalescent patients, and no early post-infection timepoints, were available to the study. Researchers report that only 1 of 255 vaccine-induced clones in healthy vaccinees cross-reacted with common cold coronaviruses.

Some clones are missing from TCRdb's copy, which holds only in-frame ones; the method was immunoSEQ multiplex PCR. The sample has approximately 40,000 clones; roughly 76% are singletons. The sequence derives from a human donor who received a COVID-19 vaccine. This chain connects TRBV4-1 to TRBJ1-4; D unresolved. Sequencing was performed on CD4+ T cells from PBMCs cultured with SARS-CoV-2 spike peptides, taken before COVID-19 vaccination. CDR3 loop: CASSQDEGPNLEKLFF. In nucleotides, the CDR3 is TGCGCCAGCAGCCAAGATGAAGGGCCTAATCTGGAAAAACTGTTTTTT.